The next 26 T cell receptor beta chains were all read from a single sample in a study of shared clonotypes between healthy human individuals. Only in-frame clones appear in the TCRdb table, and some are missing; sequencing was by immunoSEQ multiplex PCR. The sample carries 2 million to 2.5 million clones, around 93% recorded once. Sequencing was performed on naive CD4+ T cells from PBMCs. The subset denotes: CD45RA+ positively selected. These receptor sequences come from a man aged 18 to 35 in good health. Some clones in this sample may be carry-over from other donors' samples.

The chain recombines TRBV5-1 with TRBJ2-5; D assignment may be TRBD1 or TRBD2 (5 bases each). The CDR3 is 15 amino acids. V gave up 0 bases and J gave up 7 bases, with 16 bases separating them. Germline CDR1 and CDR2: SGHRS and YFSETQ. The CDR3 DNA follows: TGCGCCAGCAGCTTGGCCCCCAGCGGCCAGGGGACCCAGTACTTC. It translates to CASSLAPSGQGTQYF. Full variable domain (rest looked up from reference TRBV5-1 and TRBJ2-5): KAGVTQTPRYLIKTRGQQVTLSCSPISGHRSVSWYQQTPGQGLQFLFEYFSETQRNKGNFPGRFSGRQFSNSRSEMNVSTLELGDSALYLCASSLAPSGQGTQYFGPGTRLLVL.

This clone was seen a single time. The rearrangement uses TRBV30 and TRBJ2-5, with 8 bases that match TRBD2. The CDR3 spans 15 residues. Per the germline V gene, CDR1 is GTSNPN and CDR2 is SVGIG (reference sequence). Trimming at V came to 2 bases and at J to 4 bases, leaving 9 bases not matched to a gene. CDR3 bases: TGTGCCTGGAGTAGTGCGGGAGGTAGTAGAGAGACCCAGTACTTC. It encodes CAWSSAGGSRETQYF.

Concerning this clone itself: Other DNA sequences in the same sample also yield this CDR3. The chain is built from TRBV5-1 and TRBJ1-1, with 7 bases fitting TRBD1. The CDR3 sequence is 13 residues long. The ends lost 4 bases at V and 1 base at J; junction bases unmatched: 1. Germline lookup yields CDR1 SGHRS and CDR2 YFSETQ. The CDR3 sequence is CASSGQENTEAFF. In DNA, the CDR3 is TGCGCCAGCAGCGGACAGGAGAACACTGAAGCTTTCTTT.

J is TRBJ1-1 and V is TRBV18; D is unresolved. Trimming took 1 base from V and 1 from J, leaving 10 bases between them. The CDR3 totals 15 residues. In germline, CDR1 is KGHSH, CDR2 LQKENI. The CDR3 bases are TGTGCCAGCTCACCACTCCTCAGGCAGAACACTGAAGCTTTCTTT. It encodes CASSPLLRQNTEAFF.

A remark on this clone: Additional DNA sequences in this sample encode the identical CDR3. The chain links TRBV7-9 to TRBJ1-3, with D hard to call. The ends were cut back, 0 bases at V and 2 bases at J, with 5 bases in the middle. Per the germline V gene, CDR1 is SEHNR and CDR2 is FQNEAQ (reference sequence). This CDR3 has 14 amino acids. CDR3 sequence (DNA): TGTGCCAGCAGCTTAGCAGGGACTGGAAACACCATATATTTT. It yields the protein CASSLAGTGNTIYF.

The chain is built from TRBV19 and TRBJ1-1; D call uncertain. Germline-derived CDR1 and CDR2 are LNHDA and SQIVND (reference sequence). The CDR3 consists of 15 residues. The ends were cut back, 4 bases at V and 1 base at J, with 13 bases in the middle. The CDR3 DNA reads as TGTGCCAGTAGTACCCCGGACCACTGGAACACTGAAGCTTTCTTT. Translating gives CASSTPDHWNTEAFF. Using reference TRBV19 and TRBJ1-1 for the parts outside the CDR3, the full variable domain is DGGITQSPKYLFRKEGQNVTLSCEQNLNHDAMYWYRQDPGQGLRLIYYSQIVNDFQKGDIAEGYSVSREKKESFPLTVTSAQKNPTAFYLCASSTPDHWNTEAFFGQGTRLTVV.

This sequence joins TRBV10-3 and TRBJ2-2; 7 nucleotides line up with TRBD2. Germline lookup yields CDR1 ENHRY and CDR2 SYGVKD. V was clipped by 6 bases and J by 0 bases; unmatched bases: 4. The CDR3 covers 15 residues. The CDR3 loop is CAISALAANTGELFF. CDR3 coding DNA: TGTGCCATCAGCGCGCTAGCGGCGAACACCGGGGAGCTGTTTTTT.

The chain uses TRBV5-1 and TRBJ2-5, with unresolved D. The germline gives CDR1 SGHRS, CDR2 YFSETQ. The V gene lost 5 bases and the J gene lost 4 bases, with 15 bases spanning the gap. The CDR3 runs to 14 residues. CDR3 nucleotide sequence: TGCGCCAGCAGACCCGGACCGTCGGGAGAGACCCAGTACTTC. This gives the protein CASRPGPSGETQYF.

This sequence joins TRBV11-3 and TRBJ2-3; TRBD2 is a possible D gene (7 bases). V shed 5 bases and J shed 7 bases, with 22 bases lying between them. Germline V CDR1 and CDR2: SGHNT, YENEEA. This CDR3 region has 16 residues. CDR3 loop: CASSRSGGFLAHTQYF. In nucleotides, the CDR3 is TGTGCCAGCAGCCGGTCGGGGGGCTTCCTAGCCCATACGCAGTATTTT.

In the case of this clone: Other DNA sequences in the sample encode the same CDR3. The chain employs TRBV5-1 and TRBJ2-1; 8 bases line up with TRBD2. Germline loops: CDR1 SGHRS, CDR2 YFSETQ. The CDR3 loop spans 17 amino acids. Unmatched junction bases numbered 5, after V lost 0 bases and J lost 0 bases. The CDR3 region has the DNA TGCGCCAGCAGCTTGGGAGGGGCGGGGGGCTCCTACAATGAGCAGTTCTTC. Amino acid sequence: CASSLGGAGGSYNEQFF.

The chain links TRBV15 to TRBJ2-7, with 9 nucleotides matching TRBD1. This CDR3 spans 15 amino acids. CDR1 is LNHNV and CDR2 is YYDKDF in the germline V gene (reference sequence). Trimming cost V 5 bases and J 4 bases; bases outside gene matches: 9. CDR3 DNA sequence: TGTGCCACCAGCCCGCGGACAGGGGTATGGTACGAGCAGTACTTC. It codes for CATSPRTGVWYEQYF.

The genes are TRBV7-2 and TRBJ2-4; D is ambiguous. The germline gives CDR1 SGHTA, CDR2 FQGNSA. V gave up 5 bases and J gave up 8 bases, with 13 bases separating them. The CDR3 has 13 amino acids. CDR3 nucleotide sequence: TGTGCCAGCAGCGCACAAAATGGCGACATTCAGTACTTC. Amino acid sequence: CASSAQNGDIQYF. The whole variable domain, remainder taken from reference TRBV7-2 and TRBJ2-4, is GAGVSQSPSNKVTEKGKDVELRCDPISGHTALYWYRQSLGQGLEFLIYFQGNSAPDKSGLPSDRFSAERTGGSVSTLTIQRTQQEDSAVYLCASSAQNGDIQYFGAGTRLSVL.

A remark on this clone: Other DNA sequences within the sample encode an identical CDR3. V and J are TRBV10-3 and TRBJ2-3; a weak D match, TRBD2 (5 bases). Between the trimmed V and J ends, which lost 2 bases and 6 bases, there was a span of 15 bases. Germline V gives CDR1 ENHRY, CDR2 SYGVKD. This CDR3 spans 15 amino acids. The CDR3 nucleotides read TGTGCCATCAGTGAGGGGTACGGGGAGCTGGATACGCAGTATTTT. It encodes CAISEGYGELDTQYF.

The chain uses TRBV28 and TRBJ1-5; unclear D gene. The CDR3 contains 14 residues. V was clipped by 5 bases and J by 3 bases, with 11 bases between them. Germline CDR1 is MDHEN and CDR2 is SYDVKM. The CDR3 spells CASSPAGDNQPQHF. DNA for the CDR3: TGTGCCAGCAGTCCGGCGGGAGACAATCAGCCCCAGCATTTT. The whole variable domain, filled in from reference TRBV28 and TRBJ1-5, reads DVKVTQSSRYLVKRTGEKVFLECVQDMDHENMFWYRQDPGLGLRLIYFSYDVKMKEKGDIPEGYSVSREKKERFSLILESASTNQTSMYLCASSPAGDNQPQHFGDGTRLSIL.

The V and J genes are TRBV19 and TRBJ1-5, with TRBD1 matching 8 bases. The V segment lost 5 bases and the J segment 4 bases; nucleotides outside the gene matches: 10. Looked up from germline, CDR1 is LNHDA and CDR2 is SQIVND (reference sequence). CDR3 length: 16 residues. The CDR3 nucleotides are TGTGCCAGTAGTGAATTACCGGGACAGGCAAATCAGCCCCAGCATTTT. This sequence encodes CASSELPGQANQPQHF.

This clone was observed a single time. J is TRBJ2-3 and V is TRBV28; 8 bases fit TRBD2. This CDR3 comprises 13 residues. Germline V CDR1 and CDR2: MDHEN, SYDVKM. With V trimmed by 5 bases and J by 4 bases, 2 bases remained unmatched. CDR3 nucleotide sequence: TGTGCCAGCAGTAACGGGGGGGCAGATACGCAGTATTTT. It yields the protein CASSNGGADTQYF.

The chain recombines TRBV6-4 with TRBJ1-2; D gene uncertain. This CDR3 has 13 residues. V lost 2 bases and J lost 7, with 11 bases in between. Germline loops: CDR1 MRHNA, CDR2 SNTAGT. The CDR3: CASSDQQTGGYTF. CDR3 DNA sequence: TGTGCCAGCAGTGACCAGCAGACTGGTGGCTACACCTTC.

V is TRBV9 and J is TRBJ1-4; D is uncertain. This CDR3 has 14 amino acids. Germline values: CDR1 SGDLS, CDR2 YYNGEE. Trimming took off 4 bases at V and 5 bases at J, with 12 bases between the two ends. The CDR3 nucleotides read TGTGCCAGCAGCCGGGCAGGCCGGAATGAAAAACTGTTTTTT. It yields the protein CASSRAGRNEKLFF.

As to this clone: Additional DNA sequences in this sample encode the identical CDR3. As DNA, the CDR3 is TGTGCCAGCAGCCTACTGGGGCGTGGAGGCCAGCCCCAGCATTTT. This gives the protein CASSLLGRGGQPQHF. This chain connects TRBV28 to TRBJ1-5; TRBD1 is a possible D gene (5 bases). Per germline, CDR1 MDHEN and CDR2 SYDVKM. This CDR3 contains 15 residues. The V end lost 6 bases, the J end lost 7 bases, and 19 bases lay between the germline ends.

V is TRBV5-1 and J is TRBJ2-1; 10 bases line up with TRBD2. The trim removed 0 bases at V and 10 bases at J, leaving 16 bases unmatched. The CDR3 extends over 18 amino acids. Germline V CDR1 and CDR2: SGHRS, YFSETQ. CDR3 in DNA: TGCGCCAGCAGCTTGGCTATTGTAGCGGGAGGCCCCAGTTTGGAGCAGTTCTTC. Amino acids: CASSLAIVAGGPSLEQFF.

The J gene is TRBJ2-3, the V gene TRBV30; 8 nucleotides line up with TRBD2. Germline V gene data show CDR1 as GTSNPN and CDR2 as SVGIG (reference sequence). V shed 1 base and J 5 bases; nucleotides not matched to a gene: 2. The CDR3 runs 13 residues. The CDR3 reads CAWSGLAGDTQYF. The CDR3 DNA follows: TGTGCCTGGAGTGGTCTAGCGGGAGATACGCAGTATTTT.

This chain uses TRBV4-3 with TRBJ1-2, with D hard to call. Germline-derived CDR1 and CDR2 are LGHNA and YSLEER. The CDR3 sequence is 14 residues long. Trimming left V 3 bases short and J 4 bases short, with 12 bases between. CDR3 coding DNA: TGCGCCAGCAGCCACTCTGGCTCTCTCTATGGCTACACCTTC. It encodes CASSHSGSLYGYTF.

The rearrangement uses TRBV1 and TRBJ2-3; TRBD1 is the table's D call, not checked against the DNA. TRBV1 is an annotated pseudogene. The CDR3 runs 17 residues. CDR3 amino acids: CTSSLKEAYRSTDTQYF. CDR3 DNA: TGCACCAGCAGCCTTAAAGAGGCCTACAGGAGCACAGATACGCAGTATTTT.

This clone was observed a few times. The rearrangement links TRBV19 to TRBJ1-5, with D unclear. The V end was cut by 1 base, the J end by 6 bases, with 13 bases between. The CDR3 runs 15 residues. Looked up from germline, CDR1 is LNHDA and CDR2 is SQIVND (reference sequence). CDR3 bases: TGTGCCAGTAGTATAGGGAGGGAGAGGGCTCAGCCCCAGCATTTT. Protein product: CASSIGRERAQPQHF.

The chain links TRBV5-1 to TRBJ2-2; TRBD1 agrees at 9 bases. CDR3 length equals 16 residues. Germline V gene data show CDR1 as SGHRS and CDR2 as YFSETQ. V shed 1 base, J shed 4 bases, and the junction held 5 bases outside the gene matches. CDR3 sequence: CASSLIQGAFTGELFF. The CDR3 DNA reads TGCGCCAGCAGCTTGATACAGGGGGCATTCACCGGGGAGCTGTTTTTT. The full variable domain, with the rest looked up from reference TRBV5-1 and TRBJ2-2, is KAGVTQTPRYLIKTRGQQVTLSCSPISGHRSVSWYQQTPGQGLQFLFEYFSETQRNKGNFPGRFSGRQFSNSRSEMNVSTLELGDSALYLCASSLIQGAFTGELFFGEGSRLTVL.

Here the CDR3 DNA reads TGTGCCAGTAGTATCCGGAACTCTGGAAACACCATATATTTT. Amino acids: CASSIRNSGNTIYF. The gene calls are TRBV19 and TRBJ1-3, with D hard to call. The CDR3 loop spans 14 amino acids. The V gene lost 3 bases and the J gene lost 0 bases, with 6 bases spanning the gap. The germline CDR1 and CDR2 sequences are LNHDA and SQIVND (reference sequence).